This T cell receptor beta chain was captured by sequencing in a study of blood T cell repertoires in COVID-19. Using immunoSEQ multiplex PCR, the repertoire was profiled, and TCRdb retains in-frame clones only, with some absent. The table has under 300,000 clones, about 87% seen once. Germline V gene lookup returns CDR1 DFQATT and CDR2 SNEGSKA (reference sequence). The V segment lost 3 bases and the J segment 2 bases; nucleotides outside the gene matches: 3. The CDR3 is 15 residues long. The TCR sequence derives from a woman aged 70-85 years with active or convalescent COVID-19. The chain combines TRBV20-1 with TRBJ2-3, with TRBD2 matching 12 bases. Sequenced material: peripheral blood. This CDR3 is CSASLAGGFTDTQYF. CDR3 in DNA: TGCAGTGCTAGTCTAGCGGGGGGGTTCACAGATACGCAGTATTTT.